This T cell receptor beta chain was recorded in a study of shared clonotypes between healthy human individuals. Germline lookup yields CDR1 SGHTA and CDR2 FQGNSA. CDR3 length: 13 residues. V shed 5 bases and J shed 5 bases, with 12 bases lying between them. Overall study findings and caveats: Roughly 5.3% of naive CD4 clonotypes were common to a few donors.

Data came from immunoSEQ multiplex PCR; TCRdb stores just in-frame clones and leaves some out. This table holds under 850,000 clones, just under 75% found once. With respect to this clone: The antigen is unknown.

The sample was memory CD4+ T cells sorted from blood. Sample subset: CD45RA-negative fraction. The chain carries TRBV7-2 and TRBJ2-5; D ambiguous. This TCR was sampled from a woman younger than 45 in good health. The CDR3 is CASSVRPEETQYF. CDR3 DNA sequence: TGTGCCAGCAGCGTCCGCCCGGAGGAGACCCAGTACTTC.